The present entry profiles one T cell receptor (beta chain) with its context. This sample stems from a study of blood T cell repertoires in COVID-19. Overall study: Collection of acute and convalescent COVID-19 samples took place in the United States, Italy and Spain. PBMCs, B-cell-depleted T cells, or T cells provided the cDNA or gDNA that made up the material.

Enrollment of patients from Seattle took place during active infection, with longitudinal follow-up. As handled by the study authors: Reference gene primers were amplified, and this amplification served to estimate nucleated cell counts. The repertoire was sequenced with immunoSEQ multiplex PCR; TCRdb's copy has only in-frame clones and lacks some. V, J and clone size are taken as reported in that table, and D and trimming were inferred from the DNA itself. Of about 180,000 clones in the sample, around 86% were seen once. Trimming took 4 bases from V and 1 from J, leaving 13 bases between them. CDR1 and CDR2 (germline): SEHNR, FQNEAQ (reference sequence). The CDR3 consists of 15 residues.

The sequence derives from a woman in her sixties or seventies with COVID-19, enrolled during active disease. This chain joins TRBV7-9 and TRBJ2-5; possibly TRBD1 for D (6 bases). The sample comprised peripheral blood. The CDR3 reads CASSSRQGFQETQYF. Here the CDR3 DNA reads TGTGCCAGCAGCTCGAGGCAGGGGTTCCAAGAGACCCAGTACTTC.